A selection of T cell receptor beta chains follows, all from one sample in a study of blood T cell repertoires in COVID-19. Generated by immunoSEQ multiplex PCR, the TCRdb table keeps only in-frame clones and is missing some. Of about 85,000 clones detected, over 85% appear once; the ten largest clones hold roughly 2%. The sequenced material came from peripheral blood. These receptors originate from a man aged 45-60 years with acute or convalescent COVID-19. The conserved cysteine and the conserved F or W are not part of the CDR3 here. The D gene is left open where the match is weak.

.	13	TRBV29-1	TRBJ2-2	SVEGGVGPTGELF
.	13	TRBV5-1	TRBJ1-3	ASSLGQISGNTIY
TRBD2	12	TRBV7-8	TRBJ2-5	ASSFGGSQETQY
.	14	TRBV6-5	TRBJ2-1	ASSYSMALSGNEQF
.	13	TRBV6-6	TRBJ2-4	ASSWGVLAKNIQY
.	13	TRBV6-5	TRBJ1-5	ASSPLAGSNQPQH
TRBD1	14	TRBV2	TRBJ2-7	ASTLGAQGARYEQY
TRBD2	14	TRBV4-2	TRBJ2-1	ASSQDTAGVRNEQF
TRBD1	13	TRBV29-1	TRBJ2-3	SVEDIGTGTDTQY
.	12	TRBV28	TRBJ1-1	ASRPVALQGEAF
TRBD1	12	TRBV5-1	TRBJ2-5	ASSEPGQQETQY
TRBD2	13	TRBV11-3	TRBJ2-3	ASSLSGGETDTQY
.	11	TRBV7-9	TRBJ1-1	ASVSGVYTEAF
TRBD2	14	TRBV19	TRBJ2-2	ASSIRSGAGTGELF
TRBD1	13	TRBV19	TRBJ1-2	ASSLGQGSVAGYT
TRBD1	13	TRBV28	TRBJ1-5	ASTHPGQANQPQH
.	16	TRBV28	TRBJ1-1	ASSSNGRGNSMNTEAF
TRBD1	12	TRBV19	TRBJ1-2	ASSIRDSYYGYT
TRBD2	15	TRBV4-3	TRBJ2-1	ASSQDFYGGGRNEQF
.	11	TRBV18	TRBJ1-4	ASSQDSYEKLF
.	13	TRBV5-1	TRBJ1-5	ASSLDPGPNQPQH
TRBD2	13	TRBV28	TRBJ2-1	ASSQSGRYPNEQF
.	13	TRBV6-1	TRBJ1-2	ASSEAPVPNYGYT
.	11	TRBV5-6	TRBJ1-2	ASSSGPNYGYT
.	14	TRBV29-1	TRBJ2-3	SVEESHSERGDTQY
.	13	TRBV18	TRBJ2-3	ASSPVPTGSDTQY
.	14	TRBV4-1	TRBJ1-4	ASSQGKVATNEKLF
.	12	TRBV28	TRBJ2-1	ASSLRQGYNEQF
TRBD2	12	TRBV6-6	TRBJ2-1	ASSYERGIYEQF
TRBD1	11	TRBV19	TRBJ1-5	ASTGQHNRPQH
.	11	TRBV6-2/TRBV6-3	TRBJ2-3	ASSYNFTDTQY
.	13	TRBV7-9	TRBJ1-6	ASSLDAGHNSPLH
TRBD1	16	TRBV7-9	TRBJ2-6	ASSAGTGPSSGANVLT
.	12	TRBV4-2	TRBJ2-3	ASSQDGEQDTQY
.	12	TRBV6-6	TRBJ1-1	ASSYSTGEAEAF
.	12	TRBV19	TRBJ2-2	ASYPREAGGELF
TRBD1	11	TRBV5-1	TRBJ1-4	ASKQGANEKLF
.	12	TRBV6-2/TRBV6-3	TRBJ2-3	ASSYWRGADTQY
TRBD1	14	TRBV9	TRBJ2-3	ASSSPRKDRANTQY
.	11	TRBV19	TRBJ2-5	ATRDRPQETQY
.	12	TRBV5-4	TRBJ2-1	ASSFSDSYNEQF
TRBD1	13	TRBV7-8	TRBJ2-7	ASSLVGTGSYEQY
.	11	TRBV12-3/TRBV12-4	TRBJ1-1	ASSSSGRPEAF
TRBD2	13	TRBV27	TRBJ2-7	ASSARTSGTYEQY
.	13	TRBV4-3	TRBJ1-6	ASSQARASNSPLH
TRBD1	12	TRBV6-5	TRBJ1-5	ASSYDRANQPQH
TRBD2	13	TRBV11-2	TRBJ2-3	ASSFPGGVTDTQY
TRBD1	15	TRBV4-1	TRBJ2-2	ASSHPDRGVMTGELF
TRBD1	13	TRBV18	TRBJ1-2	ASSPGQGLNYGYT
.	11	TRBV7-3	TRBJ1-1	ASSLTVNTEAF
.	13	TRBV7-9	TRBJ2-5	ASSLGGRRLETQY
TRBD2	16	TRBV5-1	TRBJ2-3	ASSRSPVTSGGANTQY
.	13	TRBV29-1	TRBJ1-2	SVVAPGRGPHGYT
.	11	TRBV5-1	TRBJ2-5	ASSLTGKETQY
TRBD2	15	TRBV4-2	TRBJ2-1	ASSHEIAGGPYNEQF
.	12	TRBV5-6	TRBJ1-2	ASSLDGAIYGYT
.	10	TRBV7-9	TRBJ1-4	ASSLRGEKLF
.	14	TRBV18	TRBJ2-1	ASSRRDLTRGNEQF